These 19 T cell receptor beta chains were all obtained from the same sample, sequenced in a study of blood T cell repertoires in COVID-19 (dated by TCRdb to 2019 to 2021). Libraries were built with the immunoSEQ multiplex PCR assay. Held by TCRdb, this immuneACCESS table contains in-frame sequences only and omits some clones. Under half of the omission traces to an unresolved V gene where checked; the cause of the rest is unknown. Counted in this sample were over 250,000 clones; over 75% of them appeared once. The ten largest clones represent around 0.9% of the sample. Sequenced input: PBMCs or T cells enriched from blood (not recorded which). The receptors come from a woman in her thirties who had recovered from COVID-19.

The V gene is TRBV5-6, the J gene TRBJ2-7; D possibly corresponds to TRBD1 (7 bases). Deletions cut 4 bases from V and 4 bases from J, with 18 bases between. There are 15 residues in the CDR3. Germline V lookup: CDR1 SGHDT, CDR2 YYEEEE. CDR3 sequence (DNA): TGTGCCAGCAGCCGGGGGTGGAGGGGGCAGTACGAGCAGTACTTC. Translated: CASSRGWRGQYEQYF.

The chain employs TRBV5-6 and TRBJ2-2, with D tentatively TRBD2 (5 bases). Germline CDR1 SGHDT, CDR2 YYEEEE. The V gene lost 4 bases and the J gene lost 0 bases, with 16 bases spanning the gap. The CDR3 is 17 amino acids. Here the CDR3 reads CASSAGLTSTNTGELFF. CDR3 coding DNA: TGTGCCAGCAGCGCCGGACTGACATCAACGAACACCGGGGAGCTGTTTTTT.

The chain carries TRBV7-9 and TRBJ2-7; 13 bases agree with TRBD2. Trimming took 6 bases from V and 6 from J; bases not matched to a gene: 5. In germline, CDR1 is SEHNR, CDR2 FQNEAQ (reference sequence). The CDR3 covers 14 residues. The chain's CDR3 is CASSWTSGSPEQYF. In nucleotides, the CDR3 is TGTGCCAGCAGTTGGACTAGCGGGAGTCCCGAGCAGTACTTC.

The rearrangement links TRBV7-8 to TRBJ2-7; TRBD2 aligns across 8 bases. CDR1 and CDR2 (germline): SGHVS, FQNEAQ. This CDR3 has 18 residues. Trimming took 1 base from V and 4 from J; bases not matched to a gene: 15. CDR3 bases: TGTGCCAGCAGCTTAGTAGGTGGGGCTAGCGGGCCACAGTACGAGCAGTACTTC. Translating it yields CASSLVGGASGPQYEQYF.

The CDR3 DNA is TGTGCCAGCAGTTACTCGGGAGGGGTGGGCTATGGCTACACCTTC. Translating it yields CASSYSGGVGYGYTF. V is TRBV6-5 and J is TRBJ1-2, with D perhaps TRBD1 (5 bases). Deletions cut 0 bases from V and 4 bases from J, with 12 bases between. The germline CDR1 and CDR2 sequences are MNHEY and SVGAGI. CDR3 size: 15 residues.

The J gene is TRBJ2-7, the V gene TRBV5-6; 7 bases fit TRBD1. V gave up 5 bases and J gave up 2 bases; unmatched junction bases: 7. Germline CDR1 is SGHDT and CDR2 is YYEEEE. This CDR3 has 14 amino acids. The CDR3 reads CASSALGQPYEQYF. CDR3 nucleotide sequence: TGTGCCAGCAGTGCCCTGGGACAGCCCTACGAGCAGTACTTC. Complete variable domain (other parts from reference TRBV5-6 and TRBJ2-7): DAGVTQSPTHLIKTRGQQVTLRCSPKSGHDTVSWYQQALGQGPQFIFQYYEEEERQRGNFPDRFSGHQFPNYSSELNVNALLLGDSALYLCASSALGQPYEQYFGPGTRLTVT.

This rearrangement joins TRBV4-2 to TRBJ2-7, with 9 bases that match TRBD1. V shed 1 base, J shed 5 bases, and the junction held 6 bases outside the gene matches. This CDR3 is built from 15 residues. Germline V CDR1 and CDR2: LGHNA, YNFKEQ. The CDR3 is CASSQAHRGQDEQYF. In DNA, the CDR3 is TGTGCCAGCAGCCAAGCTCACAGGGGGCAAGACGAGCAGTACTTC.

This clone was recorded a few times. This rearrangement joins TRBV27 to TRBJ1-4, with 11 bases identical to TRBD1. The CDR3 totals 15 residues. V gave up 6 bases and J gave up 11 bases; unmatched junction bases: 11. CDR1 is MNHEY, CDR2 SMNVEV, per germline (reference sequence). The DNA of the CDR3 is TGTGCCAGCAGGAAGGGGGGACAGGGGGGGCGGAAACTGTTTTTT. Protein product: CASRKGGQGGRKLFF.

The gene calls are TRBV28 and TRBJ1-5; D call uncertain. Germline lookup yields CDR1 MDHEN and CDR2 SYDVKM. This CDR3 is 12 amino acids long. V lost 6 bases to trimming and J lost 8 bases, with 11 bases between them. This CDR3 reads CASRRVVEPQHF. In nucleotides, the CDR3 is TGTGCCAGCAGGAGGGTTGTGGAGCCCCAGCATTTT. Full variable domain (outside the CDR3, taken from reference TRBV28 and TRBJ1-5): DVKVTQSSRYLVKRTGEKVFLECVQDMDHENMFWYRQDPGLGLRLIYFSYDVKMKEKGDIPEGYSVSREKKERFSLILESASTNQTSMYLCASRRVVEPQHFGDGTRLSIL.

The chain links TRBV11-3 to TRBJ2-3, with 11 bases identical to TRBD2. The CDR3 covers 19 residues. Looked up from germline, CDR1 is SGHNT and CDR2 is YENEEA. V dropped 1 base and J dropped 0; count of bases not matched to a gene: 9. CDR3 loop: CASSLGLAGGPLSTDTQYF. For the CDR3, the DNA is TGTGCCAGCAGCTTAGGATTAGCGGGAGGGCCCCTCAGCACAGATACGCAGTATTTT.

The genes are TRBV5-1 and TRBJ2-3, with D possibly being TRBD1 (6 bases). V was pared by 0 bases and J by 1 base, with 18 bases between. This CDR3 contains 18 residues. Germline V gives CDR1 SGHRS, CDR2 YFSETQ. The CDR3 bases are TGCGCCAGCAGCTTGGCGGGTACGTACAGGGATCGCACAGATACGCAGTATTTT. Translation: CASSLAGTYRDRTDTQYF.

The rearrangement links TRBV3-1 (or the pseudogene TRBV3-2) to TRBJ2-3; D not certain. The germline V gene has CDR1 LGHDT and CDR2 YNNKEL (reference sequence). With 0 bases removed from V and 2 bases from J, the gap between germline ends came to 15 bases. This CDR3 has 17 residues. The CDR3 is CASSQEFSSLFTDTQYF. CDR3 in DNA: TGTGCCAGCAGCCAAGAATTTTCGTCGTTATTCACAGATACGCAGTATTTT.

This chain joins TRBV5-5 and TRBJ2-7, with a possible D match to TRBD2 (6 bases). This CDR3 is built from 19 residues. The germline V gene encodes CDR1 SGHKS and CDR2 YYEKEE (reference sequence). V was pared by 3 bases and J by 6 bases, with 31 bases between. CDR3 region: CASSSPEGAGPPGVREQYF. The CDR3 nucleotides read TGTGCCAGCAGCTCGCCCGAGGGCGCGGGACCCCCCGGGGTTCGCGAGCAGTACTTC.

This clone turned up a few times. The rearrangement links TRBV6-2 or TRBV6-3 to TRBJ1-6; weak D call: TRBD1 (5 bases). Germline V gene sequence: CDR1 MNHEY, CDR2 SVGEGT. CDR3 size: 14 residues. Between the trimmed V and J ends, which lost 5 bases and 7 bases, there was a span of 12 bases. The CDR3 protein is CASSQTVLNSPLHF. The DNA of the CDR3 is TGTGCCAGCAGTCAGACAGTGTTGAATTCACCCCTCCACTTT.

The chain is built from TRBV6-5 and TRBJ2-5, with 8 nucleotides matching TRBD2. Losses at the gene ends were 0 bases for V and 1 base for J; bases not matched to a gene: 4. The CDR3 extends over 16 amino acids. Germline-derived CDR1 and CDR2 are MNHEY and SVGAGI. The CDR3 here is CASSYSTGLAQETQYF. For the CDR3, the DNA is TGTGCCAGCAGTTACTCTACCGGACTAGCCCAAGAGACCCAGTACTTC.

The gene calls are TRBV7-9 and TRBJ1-3, with TRBD1 as a possible D gene (5 bases). The CDR3 runs 15 residues. Germline assignment: CDR1 SEHNR and CDR2 FQNEAQ (reference sequence). V was cut by 0 bases and J by 0 bases, with 6 bases left in between. The CDR3 region is CASSLATVSGNTIYF. Written as DNA, the CDR3 is TGTGCCAGCAGCTTAGCGACAGTCTCTGGAAACACCATATATTTT.

V is TRBV5-1 and J is TRBJ2-3; weak D call: TRBD2 (6 bases). This CDR3 is built from 18 residues. Germline V gives CDR1 SGHRS, CDR2 YFSETQ. V lost 3 bases and J 2 bases, leaving 22 bases between the germline ends. CDR3 nucleotides: TGCGCCAGCAGCTCCTTTAGCCTCGCGGGGATGTTCACAGATACGCAGTATTTT. It encodes CASSSFSLAGMFTDTQYF. The whole variable domain, remainder taken from reference TRBV5-1 and TRBJ2-3, is KAGVTQTPRYLIKTRGQQVTLSCSPISGHRSVSWYQQTPGQGLQFLFEYFSETQRNKGNFPGRFSGRQFSNSRSEMNVSTLELGDSALYLCASSSFSLAGMFTDTQYFGPGTRLTVL.

V usage is TRBV7-9 and J usage is TRBJ1-6; the D is unclear. The CDR3 contains 13 residues. Trimming left V 5 bases short and J 14 bases short, with 16 bases between. Looked up from germline, CDR1 is SEHNR and CDR2 is FQNEAQ (reference sequence). Here the CDR3 DNA reads TGTGCCAGCAGCCCGACGGGGAGGTTCACCCTCCACTTT. Translated: CASSPTGRFTLHF.

This chain joins TRBV4-1 and TRBJ2-1, with D perhaps matching TRBD1 (5 bases). In germline, CDR1 is MGHRA, CDR2 YSYEKL. This CDR3 region has 14 residues. V lost 2 bases, J lost 7 bases, and 12 bases lay in between. The DNA for the CDR3 is TGCGCCAGCAGCCAAACAGCCCCAGGGAATGAGCAGTTCTTC. Amino acids: CASSQTAPGNEQFF.